The 31 T cell receptor beta chains below come from one sample, sequenced in a study of OX40 agonist ivuxolimab in advanced cancers. Profiling relied on immunoSEQ multiplex PCR, and the TCRdb table lists in-frame clones only, not all of them. The sample has more than 80,000 clones, roughly nine tenths seen once; the top ten hold more than 7.5%. The input for sequencing was CD4+ or CD8+ T cells sorted from blood, taken in a trial of the OX40 agonist ivuxolimab. The source of these receptors is an adult with an advanced solid tumor such as melanoma, head and neck, liver or kidney cancer.

The chain is built from TRBV6-6 and TRBJ2-3; 14 nucleotides match TRBD2. The CDR3 has 16 residues. With 6 bases clipped from V and 4 bases from J, the junction kept 6 bases outside the gene matches. Per germline, CDR1 MNHNY and CDR2 SVGAGI (reference sequence). CDR3 nucleotide sequence: TGTGCCAGCAGCCAGGGACTAGCGGGAGCGGCAGATACGCAGTATTTT. It specifies CASSQGLAGAADTQYF.

This chain uses TRBV11-2 with TRBJ2-7, with no clear D. Trimming removed 1 base at V and 1 base at J, with 2 bases between. From germline, CDR1 is SGHAT and CDR2 FQNNGV. This CDR3 contains 12 residues. The CDR3 reads CASSLGSYEQYV. DNA of the CDR3: TGTGCCAGCAGCTTAGGTTCCTACGAGCAGTACGTC.

The chain carries TRBV19 and TRBJ2-7, with D tentatively TRBD2 (6 bases). The CDR3 spans 13 residues. Deletions cut 7 bases from V and 3 bases from J, with 13 bases between. Germline V gene sequence: CDR1 LNHDA, CDR2 SQIVND (reference sequence). The CDR3 region has the DNA TGTGCCAGTAATACCCCGGGGGTCTACGAGCAGTACTTC. Translating it yields CASNTPGVYEQYF.

In DNA form, the CDR3 reads TGTGCCAGCAGCTCCGCTCCCGACCCCTACAATGAGCAGTTCTTC. This encodes CASSSAPDPYNEQFF. The chain combines TRBV7-9 with TRBJ2-1; D unresolved. Looked up from germline, CDR1 is SEHNR and CDR2 is FQNEAQ (reference sequence). V was pared by 4 bases and J by 2 bases, with 12 bases between. The CDR3 totals 15 residues.

The chain combines TRBV9 with TRBJ1-1; 7 positions agree with TRBD1. The V segment lost 4 bases and the J segment 5 bases; nucleotides outside the gene matches: 5. Germline V gene data show CDR1 as SGDLS and CDR2 as YYNGEE. The CDR3 length is 13 residues. CDR3 nucleotides: TGTGCCAGCAGCTTAGGGGGCAGGACTGAAGCTTTCTTT. This sequence encodes CASSLGGRTEAFF.

This clone appeared a few times. The rearrangement links TRBV15 to TRBJ2-1; 9 bases match TRBD2. CDR1 and CDR2 from the germline V gene are LNHNV and YYDKDF (reference sequence). CDR3 length equals 15 residues. With 4 bases clipped from V and 10 bases from J, the junction kept 11 bases outside the gene matches. CDR3 nucleotides: TGTGCCACCAGCACCTTAGCGGGAGAGCCGCGGGAGCAGTTCTTC. It translates to CATSTLAGEPREQFF.

V is TRBV28 and J is TRBJ2-2, with a possible D match to TRBD1 (6 bases). The CDR3 is made up of 14 amino acids. Trimming cost V 3 bases and J 4 bases, with 9 bases left between them. Germline V lookup: CDR1 MDHEN, CDR2 SYDVKM. The CDR3, as DNA: TGTGCCAGCAGTTTGGGGGCAACCACCGGGGAGCTGTTTTTT. It encodes CASSLGATTGELFF.

V and J are TRBV7-8 and TRBJ1-5; no clear D. Germline CDR1 SGHVS, CDR2 FQNEAQ. This CDR3 is built from 16 residues. Trimming cost V 5 bases and J 0 bases, with 14 bases left between them. CDR3 sequence: CASSPDLIHSNQPQHF. The CDR3 DNA follows: TGTGCCAGCAGCCCTGACCTGATACATAGCAATCAGCCCCAGCATTTT.

The V gene is TRBV6-5, the J gene TRBJ1-2; D unclear. Trimming cost V 6 bases and J 5 bases, with 13 bases left between them. The CDR3 is 13 amino acids. The V gene's germline CDR1 is MNHEY and CDR2 SVGAGI. The CDR3 coding sequence is TGTGCCAGCAGAGCACATTACAATTATGGCTACACCTTC. It is translated as CASRAHYNYGYTF.

The rearrangement joins TRBV6-6 to TRBJ2-3; 7 bases line up with TRBD1. The CDR3 runs to 16 residues. V shed 0 bases and J 4 bases; nucleotides not matched to a gene: 7. CDR1 is MNHNY, CDR2 SVGAGI, per germline (reference sequence). CDR3 sequence: CASSYSSGGLADTQYF. CDR3 nucleotide sequence: TGTGCCAGCAGTTACTCATCAGGGGGTCTGGCAGATACGCAGTATTTT.

The rearrangement links TRBV5-4 to TRBJ2-1; perhaps TRBD2 as D (5 bases). Per the germline V gene, CDR1 is SGHNT and CDR2 is YYREEE (reference sequence). The CDR3 is 14 residues long. The V end lost 3 bases, the J end lost 1 base, and 8 bases lay between the germline ends. The DNA for the CDR3 is TGTGCCAGCAGCTCGGCGGGTTCCTACAATGAGCAGTTCTTC. Its protein product is CASSSAGSYNEQFF.

The chain couples TRBV6-5 to TRBJ1-2; the match to TRBD1 covers 8 bases. The CDR3 extends over 12 amino acids. The germline V gene has CDR1 MNHEY and CDR2 SVGAGI. Unmatched junction bases numbered 7, after V lost 5 bases and J lost 11 bases. For the CDR3, the DNA is TGTGCCAGCAGTCCATTTCGGGACAGGTACACCTTC. Amino acids: CASSPFRDRYTF.

CDR3 DNA: TGTGCCAGCAGCCCCACACGGGGACTAGCGGGGGGTGCGGCAGATAATGACATTCAGTACTTC. Protein sequence: CASSPTRGLAGGAADNDIQYF. This rearrangement joins TRBV28 to TRBJ2-4; 15 nucleotides agree with TRBD2. V was clipped by 6 bases and J by 8 bases; unmatched bases: 23. The CDR3 contains 21 residues. Germline assignment: CDR1 MDHEN and CDR2 SYDVKM.

The chain uses TRBV27 and TRBJ2-1, with D hard to call. V gave up 0 bases and J gave up 3 bases, with 3 bases separating them. From germline, CDR1 is MNHEY and CDR2 SMNVEV (reference sequence). This CDR3 is 13 amino acids long. CDR3 DNA: TGTGCCAGCAGTTTATCGGACTACAATGAGCAGTTCTTC. Encoded protein: CASSLSDYNEQFF.

This clone was detected once. V gene TRBV28 combines with J gene TRBJ1-3; perhaps TRBD1 as D (6 bases). The CDR3 is 15 residues long. CDR1 MDHEN and CDR2 SYDVKM come from the germline V gene. With 5 bases removed from V and 0 bases from J, the gap between germline ends came to 11 bases. The CDR3 protein is CASSIGQRSGNTIYF. The CDR3 region has the DNA TGTGCCAGCAGTATAGGACAGCGCTCTGGAAACACCATATATTTT.

The chain is built from TRBV6-5 and TRBJ2-2; D gene uncertain. From germline, CDR1 is MNHEY and CDR2 SVGAGI. The CDR3 totals 15 residues. Trimming shortened V by 1 base and J by 0 bases, and 6 bases separated the two germline ends. This chain's CDR3 is CASSYYFANTGELFF. In DNA, the CDR3 is TGTGCCAGCAGTTACTATTTTGCGAACACCGGGGAGCTGTTTTTT.

Points on this clone: The sample holds other DNA sequences that translate to the same CDR3. The J gene is TRBJ2-3, the V gene TRBV9; D not resolved. V lost 0 bases and J 3 bases, leaving 2 bases between the germline ends. The CDR3 contains 12 residues. Germline values: CDR1 SGDLS, CDR2 YYNGEE. As DNA, the CDR3 is TGTGCCAGCAGCGTAGTGACAGATACGCAGTATTTT. Protein: CASSVVTDTQYF.

Worth noting for this clone: Other DNA sequences in this specimen translate into the identical CDR3. This chain joins TRBV27 and TRBJ1-1; no definite D call. Germline CDR1 reads MNHEY; CDR2 reads SMNVEV (reference sequence). Trimming cost V 2 bases and J 1 base, with 8 bases left between them. This CDR3 contains 14 residues. For the CDR3, the DNA is TGTGCCAGCAGTTTAGTTTCAGGGAACACTGAAGCTTTCTTT. Protein: CASSLVSGNTEAFF.

J is TRBJ2-7 and V is TRBV28, with a possible D match to TRBD2 (5 bases). This CDR3 region has 16 residues. V was trimmed by 0 bases and J by 4 bases, leaving 16 bases between them. Germline lookup yields CDR1 MDHEN and CDR2 SYDVKM. CDR3 region: CASSLWIRGEKYEQYF. The CDR3 bases are TGTGCCAGCAGTTTATGGATTCGTGGGGAGAAATACGAGCAGTACTTC.

Points on this clone: Different DNA sequences within this sample yield the same CDR3. The gene calls are TRBV6-5 and TRBJ1-2; D uncertain. Germline CDR1 is MNHEY and CDR2 is SVGAGI. The ends were cut back, 0 bases at V and 7 bases at J, with 12 bases in the middle. This CDR3 spans 14 amino acids. In nucleotides, the CDR3 is TGTGCCAGCAGTTACTCGGAGGGTGCCTTTGGCTACACCTTC. This sequence encodes CASSYSEGAFGYTF.

The chain joins TRBV30 to TRBJ2-1, with 9 bases lining up with TRBD1. V shed 4 bases and J 7 bases; nucleotides not matched to a gene: 2. Germline assignment: CDR1 GTSNPN and CDR2 SVGIG (reference sequence). The CDR3 covers 12 residues. The CDR3 region is CAWTDRGNEQFF. The DNA for the CDR3 is TGTGCCTGGACCGACAGGGGGAATGAGCAGTTCTTC.

The V and J genes are TRBV11-3 and TRBJ1-4; D might be TRBD1 (6 bases). CDR3 length: 15 residues. V was shortened by 5 bases and J by 4 bases, with 14 bases between the two germline ends. The germline V gene has CDR1 SGHNT and CDR2 YENEEA. CDR3 DNA sequence: TGTGCCAGCAGCCATACCCAGGGGATTAATGAAAAACTGTTTTTT. It is translated as CASSHTQGINEKLFF.

The rearrangement uses TRBV7-9 and TRBJ1-2; D unclear. CDR1 SEHNR and CDR2 FQNEAQ come from the germline V gene (reference sequence). The CDR3 is made up of 15 amino acids. The V and J ends lost 2 bases and 5 bases respectively, with 15 bases between them. The chain's CDR3 is CASSLIQIRPYGYTF. DNA of the CDR3: TGTGCCAGCAGCTTAATCCAGATTCGACCTTATGGCTACACCTTC.

The genes are TRBV6-5 and TRBJ2-7, with unresolved D. Per the germline V gene, CDR1 is MNHEY and CDR2 is SVGAGI. Trimming took 2 bases from V and 6 from J, leaving 14 bases between them. The CDR3 consists of 14 residues. The CDR3 sequence: CASSYRSSLSEQYF. The CDR3 region has the DNA TGTGCCAGCAGTTACAGGTCTTCCCTATCCGAGCAGTACTTC.

The chain has TRBV29-1 and TRBJ1-1; D not certain. Trimming removed 4 bases from V and 3 bases from J, with 3 bases in between. Germline CDR1 and CDR2: SQVTM and ANQGSEA. The CDR3 covers 10 residues. This CDR3 reads CSVVHTEAFF. The CDR3 nucleotides are TGCAGCGTTGTACACACTGAAGCTTTCTTT.

The genes are TRBV6-5 and TRBJ1-3; no definite D call. CDR1 and CDR2 from the germline V gene are MNHEY and SVGAGI. The germline V and J ends were trimmed by 4 bases and 1 base, with 8 bases remaining between them. This CDR3 contains 14 residues. CDR3 coding DNA: TGTGCCAGCAGTTTCCCGGCATCTGGAAACACCATATATTTT. Translation gives CASSFPASGNTIYF.

J is TRBJ2-2 and V is TRBV28; D is ambiguous. From germline, CDR1 is MDHEN and CDR2 SYDVKM. There are 13 residues in the CDR3. V was pared by 5 bases and J by 6 bases, with 10 bases between. CDR3 amino acids: CASSQDFAGELFF. In DNA form, the CDR3 reads TGTGCCAGCAGTCAAGACTTTGCCGGGGAGCTGTTTTTT.

The chain joins TRBV15 to TRBJ2-5; D gene ambiguous. From germline, CDR1 is LNHNV and CDR2 YYDKDF (reference sequence). This CDR3 spans 14 amino acids. Trimming removed 4 bases from V and 2 bases from J, with 11 bases in between. The CDR3 loop reads CATSIPTIQETQYF. CDR3 coding DNA: TGTGCCACCAGCATCCCTACCATACAAGAGACCCAGTACTTC.

The rearrangement links TRBV13 to TRBJ2-7; no clear D. V lost 5 bases to trimming and J lost 0 bases, with 8 bases between them. CDR3 length: 13 amino acids. Germline V gene sequence: CDR1 PRHDT, CDR2 FYEKMQ (reference sequence). The CDR3 DNA reads TGTGCCAGCAGCCCCCCCCTCTCCTACGAGCAGTACTTC. Residues: CASSPPLSYEQYF.

J is TRBJ2-1 and V is TRBV5-1; D is unresolved. V lost 9 bases to trimming and J lost 3 bases, with 13 bases between them. The CDR3 has 13 amino acids. Germline lookup yields CDR1 SGHRS and CDR2 YFSETQ. The CDR3 DNA reads TGCGCCACCTCCTCTGAGCACTACAATGAGCAGTTCTTC. The encoded protein is CATSSEHYNEQFF.

This clone came up once. The V gene is TRBV7-6, the J gene TRBJ2-7; 14 bases map to TRBD2. J was trimmed by 3 bases and V by 0 bases; bases with no gene match: 1. Per the germline V gene, CDR1 is SGHVS and CDR2 is FNYEAQ. This CDR3 spans 16 amino acids. CDR3 sequence: CASSLAGTSGGYEQYF. CDR3 DNA: TGTGCCAGCAGCTTAGCGGGGACTAGCGGGGGCTACGAGCAGTACTTC.